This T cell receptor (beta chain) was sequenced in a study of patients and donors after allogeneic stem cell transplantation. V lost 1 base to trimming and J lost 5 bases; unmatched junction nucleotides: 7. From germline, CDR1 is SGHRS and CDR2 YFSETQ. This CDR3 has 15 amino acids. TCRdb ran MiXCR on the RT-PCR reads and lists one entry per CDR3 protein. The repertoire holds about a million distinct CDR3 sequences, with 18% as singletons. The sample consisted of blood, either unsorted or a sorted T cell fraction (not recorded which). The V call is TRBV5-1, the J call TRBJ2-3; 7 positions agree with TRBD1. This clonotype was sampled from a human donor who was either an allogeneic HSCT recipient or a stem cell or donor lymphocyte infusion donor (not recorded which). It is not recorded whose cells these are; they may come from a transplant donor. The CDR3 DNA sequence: TGCGCCAGCAGCTTGCCGGAGAGACAGGGAGATACGCAGTATTTT. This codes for CASSLPERQGDTQYF.